One sample yielded the 16 T cell receptor beta chains listed below, sequenced in a study of CD8 T cells in Susac syndrome. A quantity of about 0.45 to 1 ug RNA underwent reverse transcription using random hexamers. TCRdb reprocessed the immunoSEQ multiplex PCR reads with MiXCR, giving one entry per CDR3 protein. Of under 200,000 distinct CDR3 sequences in the sample, 85% to 95% were seen once. The specimen sequenced was CD4+ T cells from PBMCs. The origin of the receptors is a human donor in good health.

This chain connects TRBV12-3 or TRBV12-4 to TRBJ1-1, with D unresolved. The CDR3 runs to 15 residues. With 6 bases removed from V and 2 bases from J, the gap between germline ends came to 16 bases. The CDR3 reads CASRPEIEVNTEAFF. The CDR3 DNA sequence: TGTGCCAGCAGACCCGAGATAGAGGTTAACACTGAAGCTTTCTTT.

The count of this clonotype is one. The CDR3 here is CASSLDRAGNEQFF. CDR3 bases: TGTGCCAGCAGCCTGGACAGGGCGGGCAATGAGCAGTTCTTC. The V gene is TRBV7-2, the J gene TRBJ2-1, with 8 bases fitting TRBD1. There are 14 residues in the CDR3. Germline V gives CDR1 SGHTA, CDR2 FQGNSA. V gave up 5 bases and J gave up 6 bases; unmatched junction bases: 6. Full variable domain (remainder filled in from reference TRBV7-2 and TRBJ2-1): GAGVSQSPSNKVTEKGKDVELRCDPISGHTALYWYRQSLGQGLEFLIYFQGNSAPDKSGLPSDRFSAERTGGSVSTLTIQRTQQEDSAVYLCASSLDRAGNEQFFGPGTRLTVL.

The rearrangement links TRBV11-1 to TRBJ1-2, with D perhaps matching TRBD1 (6 bases). The V gene's germline CDR1 is SGHAT and CDR2 FQDESV (reference sequence). The CDR3 has 16 residues. V was pared by 1 base and J by 3 bases, with 15 bases between. This chain's CDR3 is CASSLGGTGKYYGYTF. The CDR3 DNA follows: TGTGCCAGCAGCTTAGGGGGCACAGGGAAATACTATGGCTACACCTTC.

CDR3: CSVEEAGEADTQYF. The CDR3 DNA reads TGCAGCGTTGAAGAGGCGGGGGAAGCAGATACGCAGTATTTT. The chain couples TRBV29-1 to TRBJ2-3; TRBD2 matches 7 bases. CDR3 size: 14 residues. The trim removed 0 bases at V and 4 bases at J, leaving 4 bases unmatched. CDR1 SQVTM and CDR2 ANQGSEA come from the germline V gene.

The chain is built from TRBV19 and TRBJ1-1; 9 bases fit TRBD1. J gave up 1 base and V 6 bases, and 3 bases lay outside the gene matches. This CDR3 region has 14 residues. CDR1 and CDR2 from the germline V gene are LNHDA and SQIVND (reference sequence). The CDR3 region has the DNA TGTGCCAGTAGGCGGACAGGGGCGAACACTGAAGCTTTCTTT. This encodes CASRRTGANTEAFF.

The rearrangement joins TRBV20-1 to TRBJ1-1; D is uncertain. Trimming took 6 bases from V and 3 from J, leaving 14 bases between them. There are 13 residues in the CDR3. Germline loops: CDR1 DFQATT, CDR2 SNEGSKA (reference sequence). The CDR3 region has the DNA TGCAGTGCGCACCCCCTGAGGGACACTGAAGCTTTCTTT. This sequence encodes CSAHPLRDTEAFF.

This chain links TRBV6-5 with TRBJ1-4; tentative D call: TRBD1 (5 bases). The CDR3 loop spans 17 amino acids. Germline CDR1 and CDR2: MNHEY and SVGAGI. V shed 0 bases and J shed 4 bases, with 15 bases lying between them. CDR3 in DNA: TGTGCCAGCAGTTACTCCATGCGAGGGGCGATTAATGAAAAACTGTTTTTT. Amino acids: CASSYSMRGAINEKLFF.

V gene TRBV9 combines with J gene TRBJ1-2, with unresolved D. V was clipped by 1 base and J by 5 bases, with 12 bases between them. Germline V gene lookup returns CDR1 SGDLS and CDR2 YYNGEE. This CDR3 has 14 residues. The CDR3, as DNA: TGTGCCAGCAGCGTATTAGGTCGGCCTTATGGCTACACCTTC. Encoded protein: CASSVLGRPYGYTF.

This chain links TRBV20-1 with TRBJ2-3; D gene ambiguous. CDR3 size: 10 residues. Germline CDR1 DFQATT, CDR2 SNEGSKA (reference sequence). V gave up 1 base and J gave up 7 bases, with 3 bases separating them. The CDR3 region has the DNA TGCAGTGCTAGAGGAAATACGCAGTATTTT. It encodes CSARGNTQYF.

J is TRBJ2-7 and V is TRBV2; no definite D call. V was shortened by 0 bases and J by 0 bases, with 12 bases between the two germline ends. Germline assignment: CDR1 SNHLY and CDR2 FYNNEI. This CDR3 is 16 amino acids long. The CDR3 region has the DNA TGTGCCAGCAGTGAAGCGAAACTCCAAAGCTCCTACGAGCAGTACTTC. As protein: CASSEAKLQSSYEQYF.

The chain recombines TRBV4-1 with TRBJ2-1; the D gene is possibly TRBD2 (5 bases). Trimming pared 3 bases from V and 5 bases from J, leaving 20 bases between. Germline loops: CDR1 MGHRA, CDR2 YSYEKL. CDR3 size: 17 residues. This CDR3 reads CASSHPMGAGKNNEQFF. The CDR3, as DNA: TGCGCCAGCAGCCACCCAATGGGAGCCGGGAAAAACAATGAGCAGTTCTTC.

V and J are TRBV5-6 and TRBJ2-7; D gene uncertain. Between the trimmed V and J ends, which lost 2 bases and 4 bases, there was a span of 13 bases. Germline V CDR1 and CDR2: SGHDT, YYEEEE. The CDR3 contains 14 residues. The CDR3 sequence is CASSFQTEDYEQYV. The CDR3 DNA is TGTGCCAGCAGCTTTCAAACAGAAGATTACGAGCAGTACGTC.

The genes are TRBV5-1 and TRBJ2-1; 7 bases map to TRBD2. CDR3 length: 13 residues. Unmatched junction bases numbered 5, after V lost 2 bases and J lost 9 bases. CDR1 is SGHRS, CDR2 YFSETQ, per germline. The DNA of the CDR3 is TGCGCCAGCAGCTTCCGGGAGGCTGGTGAGCAGTTCTTC. Its translation is CASSFREAGEQFF.

The chain combines TRBV12-3 or TRBV12-4 with TRBJ1-1; D is uncertain. This CDR3 has 13 amino acids. The V gene lost 7 bases and the J gene lost 7 bases, with 16 bases spanning the gap. In DNA, the CDR3 is TGTGCCAGCACCCCCTCGGGTGGTAATGAAGCTTTCTTT. Amino acid sequence: CASTPSGGNEAFF.

The gene calls are TRBV12-3 or TRBV12-4 and TRBJ1-1; 8 bases fit TRBD1. J was trimmed by 3 bases and V by 4 bases; bases with no gene match: 7. This CDR3 contains 15 residues. The CDR3 spells CASSSGGRGDTEAFF. The CDR3 bases are TGTGCCAGCAGTTCAGGGGGCAGGGGCGACACTGAAGCTTTCTTT.

The chain recombines TRBV7-9 with TRBJ2-3; D remains ambiguous. This CDR3 has 15 residues. Germline assignment: CDR1 SEHNR and CDR2 FQNEAQ (reference sequence). Deletions cut 5 bases from V and 2 bases from J, with 14 bases between. CDR3 DNA: TGTGCCAGCAGCCAAACCGGGTGGGACACAGATACGCAGTATTTT. It encodes CASSQTGWDTDTQYF. The full variable domain, completed using reference TRBV7-9 and TRBJ2-3, is DTGVSQNPRHKITKRGQNVTFRCDPISEHNRLYWYRQTLGQGPEFLTYFQNEAQLEKSRLLSDRFSAERPKGSFSTLEIQRTEQGDSAMYLCASSQTGWDTDTQYFGPGTRLTVL.